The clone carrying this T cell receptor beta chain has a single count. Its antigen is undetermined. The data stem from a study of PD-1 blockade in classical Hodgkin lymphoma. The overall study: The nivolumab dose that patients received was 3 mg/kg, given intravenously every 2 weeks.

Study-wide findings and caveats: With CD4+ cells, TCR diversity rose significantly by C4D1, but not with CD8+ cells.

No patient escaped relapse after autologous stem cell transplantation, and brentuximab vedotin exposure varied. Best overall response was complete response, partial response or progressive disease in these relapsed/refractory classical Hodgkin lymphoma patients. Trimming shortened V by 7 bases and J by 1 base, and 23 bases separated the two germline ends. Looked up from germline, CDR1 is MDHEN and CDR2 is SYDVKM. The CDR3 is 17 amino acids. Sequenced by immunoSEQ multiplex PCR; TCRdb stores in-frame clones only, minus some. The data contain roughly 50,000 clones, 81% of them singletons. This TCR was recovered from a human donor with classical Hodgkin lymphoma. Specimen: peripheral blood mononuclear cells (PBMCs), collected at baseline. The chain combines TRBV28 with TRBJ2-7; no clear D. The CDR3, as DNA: TGTGCCAGCATTCCTGTCACCTGGCGGCTTTTTTCCTACGAGCAGTACGTC. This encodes CASIPVTWRLFSYEQYV.